These 27 T cell receptor beta chains share one sample of origin, sequenced in a study of blood T cell repertoires in COVID-19 (dated by TCRdb to about 2020). Receptors were amplified or captured by the immunoSEQ multiplex PCR assay. TCRdb's version of the immuneACCESS table is confined to in-frame rearrangements and falls short of the full clone set. An unresolved V gene accounts for under half of the shortfall where checked; the remainder is of unknown origin. Across this sample there are about 230,000 clones, with 84% seen only once. Roughly 1.4% of the sample belongs to the ten largest clones. Material for sequencing was peripheral blood. The receptors stem from a woman between 40 and 50 years old who had recovered from COVID-19.

This sequence joins TRBV4-3 and TRBJ1-1; no reliable D call. CDR1 and CDR2 from the germline V gene are LGHNA and YSLEER. The V end was cut by 1 base, the J end by 0 bases, with 9 bases between. This CDR3 has 15 residues. The CDR3 DNA sequence: TGCGCCAGCAGCCAAGGTGGCGGAATGAACACTGAAGCTTTCTTT. This gives the protein CASSQGGGMNTEAFF.

The chain has TRBV10-3 and TRBJ2-7; TRBD1 aligns across 8 bases. The CDR3 totals 15 residues. J gave up 1 base and V 3 bases, and 5 bases lay outside the gene matches. Germline CDR1 and CDR2: ENHRY and SYGVKD. DNA for the CDR3: TGTGCCATCAGTGACACCGGGACAGGTTCCTACGAGCAGTACTTC. This sequence encodes CAISDTGTGSYEQYF.

The chain uses TRBV4-2 and TRBJ1-4; a possible D gene is TRBD1 (6 bases). This CDR3 contains 18 residues. Trimming shortened V by 1 base and J by 0 bases, and 15 bases separated the two germline ends. Germline CDR1 is LGHNA and CDR2 is YNFKEQ. The CDR3 sequence is CASSQVGGGSATNEKLFF. The CDR3 nucleotides are TGTGCCAGCAGCCAAGTTGGTGGGGGCTCAGCAACTAATGAAAAACTGTTTTTT.

The V gene is TRBV5-1, the J gene TRBJ2-1; TRBD1 aligns across 12 bases. J lost 7 bases, V lost 1 base, and 3 bases had no gene match. Germline V gene lookup returns CDR1 SGHRS and CDR2 YFSETQ. The CDR3 runs to 15 residues. The CDR3: CASSLRGQGANEQFF. The CDR3 nucleotides are TGCGCCAGCAGCTTGCGGGGACAGGGGGCGAATGAGCAGTTCTTC.

This clone was seen only a few times. V gene TRBV2 combines with J gene TRBJ2-7; the match to TRBD1 covers 7 bases. Germline V gene data show CDR1 as SNHLY and CDR2 as FYNNEI. The CDR3 sequence is 13 residues long. V dropped 1 base and J dropped 6; count of bases not matched to a gene: 3. CDR3 amino acids: CASSEVRDSEQYF. The CDR3 DNA sequence: TGTGCCAGCAGTGAAGTCAGGGACAGCGAGCAGTACTTC.

This sequence joins TRBV3-1 (or the pseudogene TRBV3-2) and TRBJ1-4; D gene uncertain. The CDR3 totals 17 residues. The V end was cut by 4 bases, the J end by 7 bases, with 22 bases between. The germline V gene encodes CDR1 LGHDT and CDR2 YNNKEL (reference sequence). The CDR3 DNA is TGTGCCAGCAGCCTTCGGGGAACGGGTCTAATCATTGAAAAACTGTTTTTT. It translates to CASSLRGTGLIIEKLFF.

The J gene is TRBJ2-1, the V gene TRBV10-3, with 11 bases that match TRBD2. Germline V gene lookup returns CDR1 ENHRY and CDR2 SYGVKD. There are 12 residues in the CDR3. The junction had 5 bases not matched to a gene; V was cut back by 6 bases and J by 13 bases. The CDR3 sequence is CAIRGSGGDQFF. CDR3 in DNA: TGTGCCATCAGGGGTAGCGGGGGGGATCAGTTCTTC.

The gene calls are TRBV2 and TRBJ1-6, with D perhaps matching TRBD1 (6 bases). In germline, CDR1 is SNHLY, CDR2 FYNNEI. V dropped 0 bases and J dropped 6 bases, with 9 bases sitting between them. This CDR3 is built from 15 residues. CDR3: CASSEAGQVNSPLHF. The CDR3 DNA reads as TGTGCCAGCAGTGAAGCGGGACAAGTTAATTCACCCCTCCACTTT.

The chain couples TRBV24-1 to TRBJ1-1; TRBD1 might be the D (6 bases). The CDR3 loop spans 19 amino acids. Trimming pared 3 bases from V and 3 bases from J, leaving 25 bases between. The germline gives CDR1 KGHDR, CDR2 SFDVKD. CDR3 in DNA: TGTGCCACCAGTGATCCCCGACAGGTGGGCGTTCCGACTTACACTGAAGCTTTCTTT. It yields the protein CATSDPRQVGVPTYTEAFF.

The chain recombines TRBV3-1 (or the pseudogene TRBV3-2) with TRBJ1-1, with 9 nucleotides matching TRBD1. The CDR3 is 15 amino acids. Per germline, CDR1 LGHDT and CDR2 YNNKEL (reference sequence). Germline trimming cut 3 bases from V and 2 bases from J; bases unmatched to any gene: 4. The DNA for the CDR3 is TGTGCCAGCAGCCACTGGGACAGGGAAAACACTGAAGCTTTCTTT. Protein product: CASSHWDRENTEAFF.

The V gene is TRBV18, the J gene TRBJ2-1; the D is unclear. CDR1 is KGHSH, CDR2 LQKENI, per germline. The ends were cut back, 1 base at V and 7 bases at J, with 5 bases in the middle. CDR3 length: 12 amino acids. CDR3 bases: TGTGCCAGCTCACCACTCAGGAATGAGCAGTTCTTC. This encodes CASSPLRNEQFF.

The chain combines TRBV5-4 with TRBJ2-1, with 12 bases lining up with TRBD1. The CDR3 has 16 amino acids. The germline V gene encodes CDR1 SGHNT and CDR2 YYREEE (reference sequence). With V trimmed by 4 bases and J by 5 bases, 7 bases remained unmatched. CDR3 loop: CASSRGTGGKNNEQFF. DNA for the CDR3: TGTGCCAGCAGCCGAGGGACAGGGGGCAAGAACAATGAGCAGTTCTTC.

This sequence joins TRBV5-6 and TRBJ2-7; weak D call: TRBD2 (5 bases). The V gene's germline CDR1 is SGHDT and CDR2 YYEEEE. Trimming stripped 1 base from V and 0 bases from J, with 8 bases between. The CDR3 consists of 14 residues. DNA of the CDR3: TGTGCCAGCAGCTTGACGGGGATCTCCTACGAGCAGTACTTC. It codes for CASSLTGISYEQYF.

J is TRBJ1-3 and V is TRBV3-1 (or the pseudogene TRBV3-2), with 7 bases aligning to TRBD1. The length of the CDR3 is 17 residues. Unmatched junction bases numbered 14, after V lost 4 bases and J lost 5 bases. The V gene's germline CDR1 is LGHDT and CDR2 YNNKEL (reference sequence). Written as DNA, the CDR3 is TGTGCCAGCAGCCTACCAGCCGGGCCAGGGGGAAGAAACACCATATATTTT. Translated, it gives CASSLPAGPGGRNTIYF.

The chain has TRBV28 and TRBJ1-1, with a weak D call TRBD1 (5 bases). Trimming removed 6 bases at V and 3 bases at J, with 14 bases between. The CDR3 runs to 14 residues. From germline, CDR1 is MDHEN and CDR2 SYDVKM. The DNA for the CDR3 is TGTGCCAGCAGACGAGAGGACATCGACACTGAAGCTTTCTTT. Amino acids: CASRREDIDTEAFF.

This rearrangement joins TRBV11-3 to TRBJ1-6; a weak D match, TRBD1 (5 bases). This CDR3 contains 16 residues. The V gene lost 5 bases and the J gene lost 6 bases, with 17 bases spanning the gap. Germline V lookup: CDR1 SGHNT, CDR2 YENEEA. CDR3 DNA sequence: TGTGCCAGCAGCCTAGGGACTTACTGGGGTAATTCACCCCTCCACTTT. Its translation: CASSLGTYWGNSPLHF.

The chain carries TRBV5-1 and TRBJ1-2; 9 bases align to TRBD1. The CDR3 runs to 15 residues. Trimming removed 3 bases from V and 4 bases from J; junction bases left unmatched: 7. Germline V CDR1 and CDR2: SGHRS, YFSETQ. The CDR3 DNA sequence: TGCGCCAGCAGCTCCTCGGACAGGGGAACCTATGGCTACACCTTC. It specifies CASSSSDRGTYGYTF.

The gene calls are TRBV7-9 and TRBJ2-5; D may be TRBD1 (5 bases). Between the trimmed V and J ends, which lost 7 bases and 5 bases, there was a span of 20 bases. The CDR3 loop spans 15 amino acids. Germline assignment: CDR1 SEHNR and CDR2 FQNEAQ (reference sequence). CDR3 in amino acids: CASTHTQGIEETQYF. DNA of the CDR3: TGTGCCAGCACCCATACGCAGGGAATTGAGGAGACCCAGTACTTC.

The genes are TRBV9 and TRBJ1-1; D is unresolved. CDR3 length: 14 amino acids. CDR1 and CDR2 (germline): SGDLS, YYNGEE. V dropped 0 bases and J dropped 6 bases, with 12 bases sitting between them. The CDR3 region is CASSVDGFGSEAFF. In DNA, the CDR3 is TGTGCCAGCAGCGTAGACGGTTTCGGGTCTGAAGCTTTCTTT.

As for this clone: Other DNA sequences within the sample encode an identical CDR3. The rearrangement uses TRBV5-1 and TRBJ2-3, with TRBD1 matching over 7 bases. The CDR3 spans 15 residues. J lost 1 base, V lost 2 bases, and 4 bases had no gene match. Germline-derived CDR1 and CDR2 are SGHRS and YFSETQ. CDR3 nucleotides: TGCGCCAGCAGCTTTTCAGGGGGAGGCACAGATACGCAGTATTTT. This encodes CASSFSGGGTDTQYF.

The chain couples TRBV9 to TRBJ1-4; perhaps TRBD1 as D (6 bases). V lost 5 bases to trimming and J lost 8 bases, with 19 bases between them. Germline CDR1 reads SGDLS; CDR2 reads YYNGEE. The CDR3 has 15 residues. The CDR3 DNA reads as TGTGCCAGCAGTCTTGGTCAGGGGATGGGGGAAAAACTGTTTTTT. It codes for CASSLGQGMGEKLFF.

The chain has TRBV30 and TRBJ1-4; no clear D gene. This CDR3 is 15 amino acids long. CDR1 is GTSNPN and CDR2 is SVGIG in the germline V gene (reference sequence). Trimming removed 0 bases at V and 12 bases at J, with 20 bases between. As DNA, the CDR3 is TGTGCCTGGAGTGTACTAGGGTCCCTCTCGCGGCAACTGTTTTTT. It specifies CAWSVLGSLSRQLFF.

The chain couples TRBV6-1 to TRBJ2-4; D uncertain. CDR3 length: 11 residues. V was trimmed by 0 bases and J by 13 bases, leaving 7 bases between them. In germline, CDR1 is MNHNS, CDR2 SASEGT. CDR3 sequence: CASSEATTQYF. The CDR3 bases are TGTGCCAGCAGTGAAGCTACCACACAGTACTTC.

V gene TRBV7-2 combines with J gene TRBJ2-5, with 10 bases that match TRBD2. CDR1 SGHTA and CDR2 FQGNSA come from the germline V gene. CDR3 size: 16 residues. The V and J ends lost 5 bases and 0 bases, in that order; junction bases with no gene match: 6. The CDR3 nucleotides read TGTGCCAGCAGCCTGAATAGCGGGGGGAACCAAGAGACCCAGTACTTC. This translates into CASSLNSGGNQETQYF. The variable domain in full, with the rest retrieved from reference TRBV7-2 and TRBJ2-5, is GAGVSQSPSNKVTEKGKDVELRCDPISGHTALYWYRQSLGQGLEFLIYFQGNSAPDKSGLPSDRFSAERTGGSVSTLTIQRTQQEDSAVYLCASSLNSGGNQETQYFGPGTRLLVL.

The chain is built from TRBV5-4 and TRBJ1-2, with D perhaps matching TRBD1 (5 bases). Trimming cost V 5 bases and J 6 bases, with 14 bases left between them. The CDR3 consists of 13 residues. Germline CDR1 and CDR2: SGHNT and YYREEE (reference sequence). Here the CDR3 DNA reads TGTGCCAGCAGACCTTGGGGGGGTAATGGCTACACCTTC. It is translated as CASRPWGGNGYTF.

J is TRBJ2-7 and V is TRBV29-1, with 9 nucleotides matching TRBD1. J gave up 5 bases and V 8 bases, and 7 bases lay outside the gene matches. From germline, CDR1 is SQVTM and CDR2 ANQGSEA. The CDR3 is 12 amino acids. The CDR3: CSHTGGSDEQYF. CDR3 in DNA: TGCAGCCATACAGGGGGCTCGGACGAGCAGTACTTC.

This chain uses TRBV11-3 with TRBJ1-1; D unresolved. Germline V gene lookup returns CDR1 SGHNT and CDR2 YENEEA. The CDR3 runs to 13 residues. Trimming left V 3 bases short and J 2 bases short, with 7 bases between. The DNA for the CDR3 is TGTGCCAGCAGCTTTACGGTTAACACTGAAGCTTTCTTT. It translates to CASSFTVNTEAFF.